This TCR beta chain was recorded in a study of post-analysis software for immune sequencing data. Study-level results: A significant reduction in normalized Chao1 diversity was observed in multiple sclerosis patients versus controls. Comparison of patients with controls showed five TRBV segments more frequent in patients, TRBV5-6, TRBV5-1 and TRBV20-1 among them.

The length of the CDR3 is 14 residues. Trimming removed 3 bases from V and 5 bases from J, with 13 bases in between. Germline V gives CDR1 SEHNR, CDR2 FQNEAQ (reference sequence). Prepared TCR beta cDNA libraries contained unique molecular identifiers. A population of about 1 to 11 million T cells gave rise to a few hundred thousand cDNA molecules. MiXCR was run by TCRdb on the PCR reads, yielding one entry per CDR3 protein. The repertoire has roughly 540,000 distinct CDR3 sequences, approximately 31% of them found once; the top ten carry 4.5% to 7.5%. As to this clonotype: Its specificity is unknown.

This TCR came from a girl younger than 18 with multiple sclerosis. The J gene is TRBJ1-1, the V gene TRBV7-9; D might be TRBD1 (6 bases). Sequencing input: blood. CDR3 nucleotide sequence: TGTGCCAGCAGCTTGGGGAATACAGGGACTGAAGCTTTCTTT. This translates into CASSLGNTGTEAFF.